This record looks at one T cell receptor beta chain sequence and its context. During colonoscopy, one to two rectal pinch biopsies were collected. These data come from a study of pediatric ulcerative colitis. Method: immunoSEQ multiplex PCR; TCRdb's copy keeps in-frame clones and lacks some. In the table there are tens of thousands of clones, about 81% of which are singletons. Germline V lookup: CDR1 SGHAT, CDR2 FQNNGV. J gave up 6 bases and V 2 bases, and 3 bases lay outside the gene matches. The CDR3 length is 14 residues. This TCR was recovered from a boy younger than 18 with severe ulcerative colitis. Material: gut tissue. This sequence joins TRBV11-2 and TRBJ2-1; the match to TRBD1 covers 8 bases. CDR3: CASSLRTGRNEQFF. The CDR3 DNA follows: TGTGCCAGCAGCTTAAGGACAGGGCGCAATGAGCAGTTCTTC. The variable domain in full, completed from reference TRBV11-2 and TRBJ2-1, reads EAGVAQSPRYKIIEKRQSVAFWCNPISGHATLYWYQQILGQGPKLLIQFQNNGVVDDSQLPKDRFSAERLKGVDSTLKIQPAKLEDSAVYLCASSLRTGRNEQFFGPGTRLTVL.